The clone carrying this T cell receptor beta chain was seen more than once but under ten times. The antigen is not known. TCRdb re-called the RT-PCR reads with MiXCR, one entry per CDR3 protein. The sample yields roughly 700,000 distinct CDR3 sequences, around 13% seen once. This CDR3 contains 18 residues. The germline V and J ends were trimmed by 3 bases and 3 bases, with 22 bases remaining between them. Germline loops: CDR1 SGHDT, CDR2 YYEEEE. The data derive from a study of response to subunit inactivated influenza vaccine. Study-wide points: The authors proposed limited new T cell recruitment per seasonal influenza vaccination.

The source was PBMCs from blood, collected 14 days before vaccination. This TCR derives from a man aged 50 to 60 who received an inactivated influenza vaccine. The chain couples TRBV5-6 to TRBJ1-5; weak D call: TRBD1 (5 bases). CDR3 amino acids: CASSSGGRDPLPNQPQHF. Here the CDR3 DNA reads TGTGCCAGCAGCTCGGGGGGGAGGGACCCCCTTCCCAATCAGCCCCAGCATTTT.